Each of the 10 T cell receptor beta chains below was sequenced from the same sample in a study of T cell responses to AZD1222 COVID-19 vaccine. Sequencing was performed with immunoSEQ multiplex PCR; in TCRdb, only in-frame clones are kept and a portion is missing. This table has about 140,000 clones, around 90% appearing once. This sample comprised peripheral blood, obtained on day 0 of AZD1222 vaccination. The receptors originated from an adult in good health.

This chain joins TRBV6-4 and TRBJ2-2; a possible D gene is TRBD2 (5 bases). Germline V gene lookup returns CDR1 MRHNA and CDR2 SNTAGT. The CDR3 is made up of 16 amino acids. Trimming cost V 8 bases and J 4 bases, with 20 bases left between them. CDR3 protein: CASQLDSGSSTGELFF. CDR3 DNA sequence: TGTGCCAGCCAACTTGACTCGGGGTCTTCCACCGGGGAGCTGTTTTTT.

The V gene is TRBV4-2, the J gene TRBJ1-2; 9 positions agree with TRBD1. The CDR3 spans 17 residues. The germline gives CDR1 LGHNA, CDR2 YNFKEQ. V lost 0 bases, J lost 7 bases, and 12 bases stayed unmatched. CDR3 nucleotide sequence: TGTGCCAGCAGCCAAGATGGCCCCCAAACAGGGGGCGGTGGCTACACCTTC. Amino acid sequence: CASSQDGPQTGGGGYTF.

The chain is built from TRBV7-2 and TRBJ1-6; D is ambiguous. CDR3 length: 16 amino acids. The germline CDR1 and CDR2 sequences are SGHTA and FQGNSA. Trimming took off 2 bases at V and 3 bases at J, with 11 bases between the two ends. This chain's CDR3 is CASSLLGGSYNSPLHF. The CDR3 DNA reads as TGTGCCAGCAGCTTATTGGGAGGGAGCTATAATTCACCCCTCCACTTT.

The V call is TRBV24-1, the J call TRBJ2-7; TRBD2 agrees at 7 bases. Trimming at V came to 8 bases and at J to 5 bases, leaving 14 bases not matched to a gene. The length of the CDR3 is 15 residues. In germline, CDR1 is KGHDR, CDR2 SFDVKD. The CDR3 protein is CATIPGRTRQHEQYF. The DNA for the CDR3 is TGTGCCACCATTCCCGGACGGACTAGACAGCACGAGCAGTACTTC.

With respect to this clone: One end of the junction fails to match germline, which may point to a read error. The V call is TRBV7-3, the J call TRBJ2-3; 9 bases are shared with TRBD2. The germline CDR1 and CDR2 sequences are SGHTA and FQGTGA. This CDR3 is 17 amino acids long. The CDR3 here is CASSLTPGLANRDTQYF. The CDR3 bases are TGTGCCAGCAGCCTAACACCGGGACTAGCAAACAGGGATACGCAGTATTTT.

The chain's CDR3 is CASSGRGAGETQYF. CDR3 nucleotide sequence: TGTGCCAGCAGCGGAAGAGGGGCAGGAGAGACCCAGTACTTC. This chain uses TRBV9 with TRBJ2-5; D possibly uses TRBD1 or TRBD2 (5 bases each). The CDR3 is 14 amino acids. Trimming took off 3 bases at V and 4 bases at J, with 13 bases between the two ends. Looked up from germline, CDR1 is SGDLS and CDR2 is YYNGEE.

The chain carries TRBV7-9 and TRBJ1-6; no definite D call. There are 15 residues in the CDR3. Germline assignment: CDR1 SEHNR and CDR2 FQNEAQ (reference sequence). The ends were cut back, 1 base at V and 9 bases at J, with 13 bases in the middle. CDR3 nucleotides: TGTGCCAGCAGCTTAGACGGCAGCCAGACTTCACCCCTCCACTTT. It is translated as CASSLDGSQTSPLHF.

This clone occurred a few times. The chain employs TRBV7-6 and TRBJ2-3, with 11 nucleotides matching TRBD2. The CDR3 length is 20 residues. Per the germline V gene, CDR1 is SGHVS and CDR2 is FNYEAQ. The J segment lost 0 bases and the V segment lost 0 bases, leaving 11 bases of the junction unmatched. Written as DNA, the CDR3 is TGTGCCAGCAGCTTAGCTGGTCCTAGCGGGGGGCGCCCTAGCACAGATACGCAGTATTTT. As protein: CASSLAGPSGGRPSTDTQYF.

This clone turned up a few times. The V gene is TRBV27, the J gene TRBJ1-5, with 7 bases fitting TRBD1. V dropped 1 base and J dropped 1; count of bases not matched to a gene: 4. CDR1 is MNHEY and CDR2 is SMNVEV in the germline V gene (reference sequence). The CDR3 consists of 16 residues. The CDR3 sequence is CASSLWARGSNQPQHF. DNA of the CDR3: TGTGCCAGCAGTTTATGGGCCAGGGGGAGCAATCAGCCCCAGCATTTT.

This clone was found once. The gene calls are TRBV19 and TRBJ2-1; D is unclear. CDR3 length equals 15 residues. CDR1 and CDR2 from the germline V gene are LNHDA and SQIVND (reference sequence). Trimming removed 4 bases at V and 0 bases at J, with 10 bases between. The CDR3 DNA follows: TGTGCCAGTAGTACACGACTTTACTCCTACAATGAGCAGTTCTTC. Its protein product is CASSTRLYSYNEQFF. Looking up the rest from reference TRBV19 and TRBJ2-1 gives the full variable domain: DGGITQSPKYLFRKEGQNVTLSCEQNLNHDAMYWYRQDPGQGLRLIYYSQIVNDFQKGDIAEGYSVSREKKESFPLTVTSAQKNPTAFYLCASSTRLYSYNEQFFGPGTRLTVL.